The source of this T cell receptor beta chain is a study of shared clonotypes between healthy human individuals. Clones were sequenced by immunoSEQ multiplex PCR, and TCRdb holds only the in-frame ones, with some missing. The sample holds about 690,000 clones, roughly 87% seen once. Germline V CDR1 and CDR2: SEHNR, FQNEAQ (reference sequence). The CDR3 length is 15 residues. The germline V and J ends were trimmed by 6 bases and 0 bases, with 9 bases remaining between them. The source of this sequence is a man between 18 and 35 years old in good health. Some clones in this sample may be carry-over from other donors' samples. The chain couples TRBV7-9 to TRBJ2-6; D gene ambiguous. Sequenced input: memory CD8+ T cells from PBMCs. Subset indicated: CD45RO+ cells pooled with CCR7-negative TemRA cells. CDR3 in DNA: TGTGCCAGCAGGGACGGTAGCTCTGGGGCCAACGTCCTGACTTTC. This translates into CASRDGSSGANVLTF.